A single sample is the source of the 15 T cell receptor beta chains below, sequenced in a study of Ad26.COV2.S vaccination and SARS-CoV-2 variants. Generated by immunoSEQ multiplex PCR, the TCRdb table keeps only in-frame clones and is missing some. The sample gives about 98,000 clones, roughly 75% of which show up once; around 15% is in the top ten. Sequenced material: peripheral blood, taken after recovery from COVID-19. Every receptor here comes from a human donor who had recovered from COVID-19.

This clone is a singleton in its sample. The gene calls are TRBV6-1 and TRBJ2-3; D uncertain. Germline CDR1 is MNHNS and CDR2 is SASEGT. CDR3 length equals 15 residues. The V and J ends lost 2 bases and 0 bases respectively, with 9 bases between them. The CDR3 DNA is TGTGCCAGCAGTGAAAATCGTTATAGCACAGATACGCAGTATTTT. Its translation is CASSENRYSTDTQYF.

The chain joins TRBV6-6 to TRBJ2-2, with TRBD2 matching over 9 bases. This CDR3 region has 15 residues. CDR1 and CDR2 (germline): MNHNY, SVGAGI (reference sequence). The V segment lost 6 bases and the J segment 7 bases; nucleotides outside the gene matches: 9. DNA for the CDR3: TGTGCCAGCAGATTTAGCGGGGGCCGGGGCGGGGAGCTGTTTTTT. Amino acid sequence: CASRFSGGRGGELFF.

The J gene is TRBJ1-4, the V gene TRBV4-3, with TRBD1 as a possible D gene (6 bases). The V gene lost 5 bases and the J gene lost 5 bases, with 12 bases spanning the gap. This CDR3 region has 14 residues. Germline lookup yields CDR1 LGHNA and CDR2 YSLEER. The CDR3 region is CASSEGHRNEKLFF. The CDR3 DNA reads TGCGCCAGCAGCGAGGGACATAGAAATGAAAAACTGTTTTTT.

J is TRBJ2-5 and V is TRBV5-4; TRBD1 agrees at 7 bases. Germline V gene lookup returns CDR1 SGHNT and CDR2 YYREEE (reference sequence). V lost 1 base and J lost 3; bases outside the gene matches: 6. This CDR3 contains 15 residues. The CDR3 coding sequence is TGTGCCAGCAGCTTGAAAGGGCAGGGGGAAGAGACCCAGTACTTC. Protein sequence: CASSLKGQGEETQYF.

This rearrangement joins TRBV4-1 to TRBJ1-1; D might be TRBD1 (6 bases). The CDR3 has 17 amino acids. CDR1 and CDR2 from the germline V gene are MGHRA and YSYEKL. Deletions cut 4 bases from V and 4 bases from J, with 22 bases between. This CDR3 is CASSPAGAGVRITEAFF. DNA for the CDR3: TGCGCCAGCAGCCCCGCGGGGGCGGGAGTTCGTATCACTGAAGCTTTCTTT.

The genes are TRBV7-3 and TRBJ2-1, with TRBD1 identical over 9 bases. This CDR3 is built from 15 residues. V was clipped by 4 bases and J by 5 bases; unmatched bases: 6. The germline V gene has CDR1 SGHTA and CDR2 FQGTGA. CDR3 in amino acids: CASSSTGGWDNEQFF. CDR3 sequence (DNA): TGTGCCAGCAGCTCCACAGGGGGCTGGGACAATGAGCAGTTCTTC. Full variable domain (outside the CDR3, taken from reference TRBV7-3 and TRBJ2-1): GAGVSQTPSNKVTEKGKYVELRCDPISGHTALYWYRQSLGQGPEFLIYFQGTGAADDSGLPNDRFFAVRPEGSVSTLKIQRTERGDSAVYLCASSSTGGWDNEQFFGPGTRLTVL.

The rearrangement joins TRBV28 to TRBJ2-1, with 10 bases aligning to TRBD1. The CDR3 spans 15 residues. Germline CDR1 and CDR2: MDHEN and SYDVKM. The V gene end was trimmed by 3 bases and the J gene end by 4 bases; junction bases not matched to a gene: 3. CDR3 sequence reads: CASSLGQGPYNEQFF. CDR3 nucleotides: TGTGCCAGCAGTTTGGGACAGGGGCCTTACAATGAGCAGTTCTTC.

V and J are TRBV19 and TRBJ2-3, with 8 bases matching TRBD2. CDR3 length: 14 amino acids. Germline V gene data show CDR1 as LNHDA and CDR2 as SQIVND (reference sequence). The J segment lost 5 bases and the V segment lost 3 bases, leaving 4 bases of the junction unmatched. As DNA, the CDR3 is TGTGCCAGTAGTATTTACGGGACTAGAGATACGCAGTATTTT. Protein sequence: CASSIYGTRDTQYF.

The chain joins TRBV4-3 to TRBJ1-1, with a possible D match to TRBD1 (5 bases). V lost 0 bases and J 0 bases, leaving 14 bases between the germline ends. The germline CDR1 and CDR2 sequences are LGHNA and YSLEER. This CDR3 spans 17 amino acids. CDR3 nucleotides: TGCGCCAGCAGCCAAGAGTCCGGGATGGACATGAACACTGAAGCTTTCTTT. This gives the protein CASSQESGMDMNTEAFF.

The V and J genes are TRBV7-6 and TRBJ2-2; tentative D call: TRBD1 (6 bases). CDR3 length: 15 residues. Trimming left V 5 bases short and J 5 bases short, with 15 bases between. In germline, CDR1 is SGHVS, CDR2 FNYEAQ. Here the CDR3 DNA reads TGTGCCAGCAGCCGAACCGGGACAAATACCGGGGAGCTGTTTTTT. It encodes CASSRTGTNTGELFF.

The chain recombines TRBV11-2 with TRBJ2-7; 7 positions agree with TRBD1. V shed 4 bases and J 6 bases; nucleotides not matched to a gene: 9. CDR1 and CDR2 from the germline V gene are SGHAT and FQNNGV. The CDR3 runs to 14 residues. CDR3 in DNA: TGTGCCAGCAGCTCATCGACAGGGATCTTCGAGCAGTACTTC. Its protein is CASSSSTGIFEQYF.

The table lists this clone with a count of one. The chain couples TRBV7-9 to TRBJ2-7; D is possibly TRBD1 (5 bases). This CDR3 comprises 14 residues. V lost 4 bases, J lost 2 bases, and 12 bases lay in between. The germline V gene has CDR1 SEHNR and CDR2 FQNEAQ (reference sequence). CDR3 DNA sequence: TGTGCCAGCAGCTCGAGGACATCCACCTACGAGCAGTACTTC. It specifies CASSSRTSTYEQYF.

The chain uses TRBV11-2 and TRBJ2-1; TRBD2 matches 9 bases. CDR3 length: 15 residues. J was trimmed by 5 bases and V by 0 bases; bases with no gene match: 2. CDR1 is SGHAT and CDR2 is FQNNGV in the germline V gene. The CDR3 region has the DNA TGTGCCAGCAGCTTAGATAGCGGGGGACACAATGAGCAGTTCTTC. Translating gives CASSLDSGGHNEQFF.

V gene TRBV15 combines with J gene TRBJ2-5, with 15 bases fitting TRBD2. The CDR3 totals 18 residues. Looked up from germline, CDR1 is LNHNV and CDR2 is YYDKDF (reference sequence). J gave up 5 bases and V 3 bases, and 10 bases lay outside the gene matches. The chain's CDR3 is CATSRGLAGGLAEETQYF. The CDR3 DNA reads as TGTGCCACCAGCAGGGGACTAGCGGGGGGACTCGCAGAGGAGACCCAGTACTTC.

DNA for the CDR3: TGTGCCAGCAGTGCTGAGCAGGGGGTCACAGATACGCAGTATTTT. Translated, it gives CASSAEQGVTDTQYF. The chain is built from TRBV2 and TRBJ2-3; TRBD1 agrees at 7 bases. Germline V gene data show CDR1 as SNHLY and CDR2 as FYNNEI. The CDR3 extends over 15 amino acids. The J segment lost 2 bases and the V segment lost 4 bases, leaving 6 bases of the junction unmatched.